These 2 T cell receptor beta chains originate from one sample sequenced in a study of blood T cell repertoires in COVID-19. The table came from immunoSEQ multiplex PCR; TCRdb's copy has only in-frame clones and leaves some out. The table has 30,000 to 35,000 clones, approximately 91% seen once; the top ten hold approximately 11%. Sequencing used peripheral blood. These receptors came from a human donor in a cohort sampled during active COVID-19.

The CDR3: CASSKGQGAHEQYF. The DNA for the CDR3 is TGTGCCAGCAGCAAGGGACAGGGGGCACACGAGCAGTACTTC. The genes are TRBV21-1 and TRBJ2-7; no check of the table's D call, TRBD1, against the DNA was made. TRBV21-1 is a recognized pseudogene. The CDR3 is 14 amino acids.

The V call is TRBV2, the J call TRBJ2-5; 11 bases agree with TRBD2. The CDR3 totals 14 residues. Germline V gives CDR1 SNHLY, CDR2 FYNNEI. The chain's CDR3 is CATRPGLAEETQYF. Here the CDR3 DNA reads TGTGCGACCCGGCCGGGACTAGCGGAAGAGACCCAGTACTTC.